The entry that follows covers one T cell receptor beta chain sequence. Its antigen is unknown. The sample comes from a study of PD-1 blockade in classical Hodgkin lymphoma. Study results and limitations: Among the patients, those starting nivolumab under 1 year after ASCT were excluded.

Measured with immunoSEQ multiplex PCR; TCRdb has only the in-frame clones, and not every one. The sample carries over 85,000 clones, 90% recorded once. The time point denotes: cycle 4 day 1 (C4D1), after five to seven weeks of nivolumab. Every patient experienced relapse after autologous stem cell transplantation, and brentuximab vedotin exposure varied. Germline V lookup: CDR1 SGHVS, CDR2 FNYEAQ. V lost 1 base, J lost 2 bases, and 8 bases lay in between. The CDR3 runs 14 residues. The sequencing used peripheral blood mononuclear cells (PBMCs), collected before the fourth cycle of nivolumab. The chain joins TRBV7-6 to TRBJ1-1, with D possibly being TRBD1 (5 bases). This clonotype originated in a human donor with classical Hodgkin lymphoma. CDR3 bases: TGTGCCAGCAGCTTAGGCAGGGCCAACACTGAAGCTTTCTTT. It codes for CASSLGRANTEAFF.